This T cell receptor beta chain was found in a study of identical twins. No donor was unhealthy or non-Caucasian. A universal primer site was added by template switching, and unique molecular identifiers were carried by the cDNA. TCRdb re-derived calls from the 5' RACE reads in MiXCR, one entry per CDR3 protein. The repertoire has 400,000 or so distinct CDR3 sequences, 9% of them found once; the top ten carry 8.5% to 10%. Per the germline V gene, CDR1 is SNHLY and CDR2 is FYNNEI. Trimming shortened V by 2 bases and J by 5 bases, and 9 bases separated the two germline ends. This CDR3 region has 13 residues. Study observations and caveats: An excess of low generation probability was shown by twin-shared out-of-frame alpha sequences.

A remark on this clonotype: Its antigen remains unidentified.

The rearrangement uses TRBV2 and TRBJ1-2; D remains ambiguous. This receptor was taken from a woman aged 45-65 years in good health. The sample taken for sequencing was naive T cells sorted from blood. This chain's CDR3 is CASSEMQAYGYTF. CDR3 in DNA: TGTGCCAGCAGTGAAATGCAGGCTTATGGCTACACCTTC.